Here is one TCR beta chain with its context. Authors' methods: Nucleated cell number was recorded as an estimate derived from reference gene primer amplification. Using immunoSEQ multiplex PCR, the repertoire was profiled, and TCRdb retains in-frame clones only, with some absent. V and J calls and clone size are copied from that table; D and trimming were computed from the DNA. This sample has a few hundred thousand clones, with 80% to 85% found just once. Trimming shortened V by 1 base and J by 1 base, and 5 bases separated the two germline ends. Germline V gene lookup returns CDR1 SGHKS and CDR2 YYEKEE (reference sequence). The CDR3 has 13 residues. The source of the sample is a study of blood T cell repertoires in COVID-19. Cohort assignment relied on participant-reported clinical history. Symptom resolution, clearance, or two negative PCRs marked the recovered donors of Cohort 3.

The receptor comes from a woman in her 50s who had recovered from COVID-19. The sequenced sample was PBMCs or T cells enriched from blood (not recorded which). V usage is TRBV5-5 and J usage is TRBJ1-1; no reliable D call. CDR3 sequence: CASSLSQNTEAFF. CDR3 DNA: TGTGCCAGCAGCTTGTCCCAGAACACTGAAGCTTTCTTT.